This record covers a single T cell receptor (beta chain). The CDR3 loop spans 17 amino acids. The germline V and J ends were trimmed by 0 bases and 6 bases, with 17 bases remaining between them. Germline V lookup: CDR1 LGHNA, CDR2 YNFKEQ. This specimen comes from a study of T cell changes during pregnancy in multiple sclerosis. Repertoires were generated with immunoSEQ multiplex PCR, while TCRdb's copy carries only in-frame clones and drops some. In the table there are 100,000 or so clones, 90% of which are singletons. The TCR was taken from a female donor in good health, enrolled as a control in a pregnancy study. The chain carries TRBV4-2 and TRBJ2-2; the D gene is possibly TRBD2 (6 bases). Material: peripheral blood, obtained in the second trimester of pregnancy. The CDR3 here is CASSQDWGVSSPGELFF. The CDR3 region has the DNA TGTGCCAGCAGCCAAGACTGGGGGGTTAGCTCCCCCGGGGAGCTGTTTTTT.